The 3 T cell receptor beta chains presented below share a single source sample, sequenced in a study of T cell repertoires in cytomegalovirus infection. These receptors have no identified antigens. TCRdb reprocessed the reads via MiXCR and lists one record per CDR3 protein. The sample lists fewer than 1,000,000 distinct CDR3 sequences, around 31% occurring once. This material consisted of cultured CD8+ T cells from PBMCs, taken from culture after CMV antigen stimulation. The receptors here all came from a human donor in good health (CMV status not recorded). Some clones in this sample may be carry-over from other donors' samples.

This clonotype was seen more than once but under ten times. V gene TRBV11-3 combines with J gene TRBJ2-3; 12 bases map to TRBD1. Germline assignment: CDR1 SGHNT and CDR2 YENEEA. This CDR3 is 17 amino acids long. V lost 5 bases, J lost 6 bases, and 12 bases stayed unmatched. Written as DNA, the CDR3 is TGTGCCAGCAGCGCACGACCGGGACAGGGGGCTGGGGATACGCAGTATTTT. Its protein is CASSARPGQGAGDTQYF.

As for this clonotype: Being one base from a much bigger clone, this may be a read error. This chain connects TRBV7-2 to TRBJ2-5, with a tentative D call TRBD1 (6 bases). With 2 bases removed from V and 3 bases from J, the gap between germline ends came to 19 bases. Per the germline V gene, CDR1 is SGHTA and CDR2 is FQGNSA. The CDR3 runs 17 residues. For the CDR3, the DNA is TGTGCCAGCAGCTTAAGTAGCAGGGGCGCCTATAAAGAGACCCAGTACTTC. It translates to CASSLSSRGAYKETQYF.

This clonotype was seen ten or more times. The rearrangement links TRBV7-9 to TRBJ1-2, with D hard to call. Germline CDR1 SEHNR, CDR2 FQNEAQ (reference sequence). The CDR3 is made up of 13 amino acids. Trimming took off 0 bases at V and 4 bases at J, with 6 bases between the two ends. This CDR3 reads CASSLAAGYGYTF. The CDR3 nucleotides are TGTGCCAGCAGCTTAGCGGCAGGCTATGGCTACACCTTC.